This TCR beta chain was obtained from a study of shared clonotypes between healthy human individuals (dated by TCRdb to about 2020). Regarding the complete study: The cohort included a few men and a couple of women between 18 and 49 years of age. The study deeply sequenced blood TCR repertoires of five healthy adults to estimate repertoire size and the extent of clonotype sharing between individuals. To increase sequencing depth and limit assay-specific biases, different laboratories used diverse techniques to prepare libraries and sequence TCR repertoires. Each donor's leukapheresis produced roughly between roughly 0.85 and 9 billion PBMCs. The full study reports these points: Sampling was restricted to blood, and TCR repertoires in tissues likely differ from the TCR repertoires found in blood. Based on pairwise subsampling, the degree of clonotype sharing among donors was expected to be affected by sequencing depth. The genetic and exposure-history diversity represented was limited by the small number of donors.

The CDR3 covers 12 residues, taking in both the cysteine and the phenylalanine. Only the CDR3 portion is preserved as DNA: 36 bases, with reading frame beginning at the first base. In the germline V gene, CDR1 corresponds to SGHTA and CDR2 to FQGNSA. V lost 1 base and J lost 5 bases; the stretch between them is 3 bases long. Using the deep immunoSEQ assay, multiplex PCR amplified TCR CDR3 regions from genomic DNA. Genomic DNA extracted from each cell subset was distributed evenly over all wells of several immunoSEQ 96-well plates, and each plate served as one replicate. For unsorted PBMC, each replicate PCR was loaded with approximately 300 ng genomic DNA, equivalent to tens of thousands of T cell genomes. Genomic DNA from unsorted PBMC was sequenced over ten immunoSEQ deep assay plates. The purified libraries were quantified using a Qubit 3.0 fluorometer, sized with a Bioanalyzer 2100, and then quantified again using the KAPA Library Quantification kit. Each immunoSEQ 96-well plate was sequenced on its own single-read 150-cycle Illumina NextSeq 550 flow cell. On the authors' methods: Because the immunoSEQ output included only junctional sequences and no quality scores, the filtering could not be the same as the filtering used for full-length reads. To assign V/J genes and CDR3, sequences were annotated against IMGT germline references using PyIR, a Python wrapper for IgBLAST v1.9. Reads with weak V/J assignments (E-value above 1e-6), missing CDR3, stop codons, out-of-frame junctions, or ambiguous translated residues were removed. V3J clonotypes were defined as sequences sharing the same inferred V gene, J gene, and CDR3 amino acid sequence. The percentage overlap between two repertoires was calculated by dividing the number of shared unique clonotypes by the size of the smaller repertoire. RTK rarefaction, the Chao1 estimator, and Recon v2.1 estimates of unobserved clonotypes were used to assess repertoire richness. Entries here come from immuneACCESS through TCRdb and include only in-frame sequences with V and J called. Some clones fail to appear in such tables; in the studies checked, an unresolved V gene covers under half of the shortfall, and the cause of the remainder is unknown. V and J calls plus clone size are reproduced from that table; the DNA served to infer D and trimming. Here the sample has about 470,000 clones; 70% to 80% occur a single time. The ten largest clones represent over 10% of the sample.

This clone has only a few counts. Its antigen specificity is not known. Base qualities are not recorded, but no much larger clone differs from it by a single base. The same CDR3 arises from other DNA sequences in this sample as well. Healthy HIV-negative adults with no recently reported acute infections or vaccinations were included as donors. Every donor was a Caucasian adult living in Nashville, Tennessee, USA. For unsorted samples, some 90 million PBMCs were counted and genomic DNA was extracted with the QIAamp DNA Blood Mini kit. Blood was collected by leukapheresis, and PBMCs were isolated by Ficoll-Histopaque density gradient centrifugation and then cryopreserved in liquid nitrogen vapor phase.

This clonotype originated in a woman in her thirties or forties in good health. Some clones in this sample may be carry-over from other donors' samples. The sample taken for sequencing was PBMCs. The rearranged chain carries TRBV7-2 and TRBJ2-1; no D gene is confidently identified. DNA sequence: TGTGCCAGCAGCTTAGTGAACAATGAGCAGTTCTTC. The resulting protein is CASSLVNNEQFF. The variable domain in full, with residues beyond the CDR3 obtained from the reference TRBV7-2 and TRBJ2-1 genes, is GAGVSQSPSNKVTEKGKDVELRCDPISGHTALYWYRQSLGQGLEFLIYFQGNSAPDKSGLPSDRFSAERTGGSVSTLTIQRTQQEDSAVYLCASSLVNNEQFFGPGTRLTVL.